This TCR beta chain was retrieved from a study of T cell repertoires in cytomegalovirus infection. Looking at the study overall: HLA-B-restricted CMV epitopes that are well studied, plus recently identified HLA-C-restricted ones, were used by the study. Based on public TCR beta signatures, there were indications of CMV infection and of a matching HLA type. Study observations and caveats: HLA-C-restricted CMV clonotypes gave the most frequent clonotype in two of eight donors.

TCRdb redid the calling of the reads with MiXCR, one entry per CDR3 protein. The sample holds fewer than 350,000 distinct CDR3 sequences, 25% to 30% seen once. This clonotype was counted only a few times. As yet, its antigen is unknown. Sequences were derived from cultured PBMCs, sampled from culture after CMV antigen stimulation. This sequence was found in a human donor in good health (CMV status not recorded). Some clones in this sample may be carry-over from other donors' samples.

The CDR3 region is CASSLDASSYNSPLHF. The CDR3 DNA reads as TGTGCCAGCAGCTTAGACGCGAGCTCCTATAATTCACCCCTCCACTTT. The chain has TRBV6-5 and TRBJ1-6; no clear D gene. With 6 bases removed from V and 0 bases from J, the gap between germline ends came to 12 bases. CDR3 length: 16 amino acids. The germline V gene encodes CDR1 MNHEY and CDR2 SVGAGI.